The TCR beta chain described here comes from a study of response to subunit inactivated influenza vaccine. Germline CDR1 SGHRS, CDR2 YFSETQ. The CDR3 covers 14 residues. Between the trimmed V and J ends, which lost 2 bases and 6 bases, there was a span of 11 bases. From the RT-PCR reads, TCRdb called clonotypes with MiXCR, one entry per CDR3 protein. Counted here are some 540,000 distinct CDR3 sequences, around a quarter occurring once; the ten biggest clones make up under 3.5%. In its sample, this clonotype was seen a few times. These data also formed part of another study, on T cells expressing NK-cell markers. That source reports: Libraries used 5'RACE template switching adding universal primer site and UMIs. TCR beta repertoires came from sorted CD3+CD56+NKG2C+, CD3+CD56+NKG2C- and CD3+CD56-NKG2C+ T cells. Sequenced donors, eight in total, included seven who were HCMV-seropositive and one who was seronegative. Dominant NKG2C+ clonotypes accounted for about 1.0-8% of CD8+ T cells in over 5 donors. HCMV specificity of the expanded NKG2C+ T cell clones stayed unclear.

The gene calls are TRBV5-1 and TRBJ2-2, with D possibly TRBD2 on 6 matching bases. The sample here was CD4+ T cells sorted from PBMCs, taken 11 to 12 days after vaccination. This clonotype was sampled from a man aged 45-60 years who received an inactivated influenza vaccine. CDR3 bases: TGCGCCAGCAGCTTATCGGGGGAGGCCGGGGAGCTGTTTTTT. Protein product: CASSLSGEAGELFF.